One TCR beta chain is described in this entry. The clone's antigen remains unknown. It has no much larger one-base neighbor in the sample; base qualities were not kept. This sample stems from a study of lymphopenia after photon versus proton radiotherapy (dated by TCRdb to the late 2010s). In the study overall: The study compared the immunological effects of photon versus proton radiation therapy in patients with gastrointestinal tumors who developed high-grade lymphopenia. The 20 patients in the cohort had gastrointestinal tumors, were treated with either photon or proton therapy, and subsequently developed lymphopenia. The goal of the study was to describe how the two radiation modalities differ in their effects on the immune system.

Library creation used the immunoSEQ multiplex PCR assay. Deep sequencing of rearranged TCR beta loci, alongside multiparametric flow cytometry, was used to profile T cell repertoires. This is the immuneACCESS table as TCRdb keeps it, with only in-frame sequences that have V and J called. A part of the clones is gone; compared with another copy, unresolved V genes explain less than half, and the rest is unexplained. In this sample the table shows approximately 91,000 clones, over 70% of which occur a single time. Around 1.4% of the sample lies in the top ten. What the research found in general, with its limitations: After the lymphocyte count nadir, oligoclonal expansion, especially of CD8+ Temra cells, was observed in photon-treated repertoires, and the drop in diversity was driven by this expansion. Across the cohort, a larger post-nadir drop in TCR diversity was inversely correlated with overall survival time among patients who died. Proton-treated patients stayed relatively stable during treatment, while photon-treated patients lost naive T cells and TCR diversity and gained effector/memory populations. The survival association was assessed only in patients who died, and the authors presented better survival with proton therapy as a possibility rather than a demonstrated result.

This material consisted of peripheral blood, taken from a patient treated with proton-based radiotherapy. The receptor comes from a man between 60 and 70 years old with pancreatic cancer.

For the CDR3, the sequence is CASSSRSGNYEQYF. The bases are TGTGCCAGCAGTTCTAGGAGCGGGAACTACGAGCAGTACTTC. The V and J genes are TRBV6-5 and TRBJ2-7, with TRBD2 matching 7 junction bases. The CDR3, cysteine through phenylalanine, is 14 amino acids long. Only CDR3 DNA is held: 42 bases, read in frame from base 1. Trimming takes 4 bases off V and 3 bases off J; junction bases not matched to a gene: 6. CDR1 MNHEY and CDR2 SVGAGI are derived from the germline V gene.